The clone carrying this TCR beta chain was picked up many times. The antigen is not known. MiXCR, run by TCRdb on the 5' RACE reads, gives a single entry per CDR3 protein. The sample lists more than 250,000 distinct CDR3 sequences; less than 10% were seen once. The data were obtained in a study of CD8 T cells in ankylosing spondylitis. The V gene lost 8 bases and the J gene lost 0 bases, with 15 bases spanning the gap. The CDR3 runs 15 residues. Germline V gene lookup returns CDR1 SGHDT and CDR2 YYEEEE. The study, taken as a whole, reports: A motif in TCR beta, a set of several highly homologous variants, appeared characteristic of ankylosing spondylitis blood.

What was sequenced was blood, either unsorted or a sorted T cell fraction (not recorded which). The sequence derives from a male donor with ankylosing spondylitis. The rearrangement uses TRBV5-6 and TRBJ2-1; the D gene is possibly TRBD2 (5 bases). CDR3 nucleotide sequence: TGTGCCAGTGACGCCGGACTGAGCTCCTACAATGAGCAGTTCTTC. It specifies CASDAGLSSYNEQFF.